This T cell receptor (beta chain) was recovered during a study of cytomegalovirus exposure and HLA in healthy donors. Amplification used 60 Vbeta primers and 13 Jbeta primers. The repertoire was sequenced with immunoSEQ multiplex PCR; TCRdb's copy has only in-frame clones and lacks some. This table has 150,000 or so clones, roughly 80% appearing once. A single count supports this clone. Germline assignment: CDR1 MNHNY and CDR2 SVGAGI (reference sequence). After removal of 2 bases from V and 7 bases from J, the junction contained 13 bases not matched to a gene. This CDR3 contains 16 residues. Although they were nominally healthy when sampled, donors likely had unrecorded immune exposures.

Sequences were obtained from PBMCs. The rearrangement uses TRBV6-6 and TRBJ1-2; 7 positions match TRBD1. The TCR was taken from a man aged 25 to 40 in good health and CMV-seronegative. The DNA of the CDR3 is TGTGCCAGCAGTTACCCGACGGACAGGAATCAAGCTGGCTACACCTTC. It translates to CASSYPTDRNQAGYTF.